This TCR beta chain was captured by sequencing in a study of cytomegalovirus exposure and HLA in healthy donors. About the study: An earlier analysis identified fewer than 130 million unique TCR beta sequences in about 179 million T cells. Study results and limitations: 150 or so TCR beta chains were listed as cytomegalovirus-associated. In a later analysis, CMV-associated beta chains were mostly HLA-associated, it appeared.

The CDR3 runs 17 residues. The J segment lost 4 bases and the V segment lost 0 bases, leaving 7 bases of the junction unmatched. Germline loops: CDR1 LGHNA, CDR2 YNFKEQ. As to this clone: As yet, its antigen is unknown.

The PCR ran on 60 Vbeta and 13 Jbeta primers. Data came from immunoSEQ multiplex PCR; TCRdb stores just in-frame clones and leaves some out. The sample has about 130,000 clones; roughly 70% are singletons. Sequencing used PBMCs. The source is a man in his late teens or twenties in good health and CMV-seropositive. The rearrangement joins TRBV4-2 to TRBJ1-5; the match to TRBD1 covers 9 bases. Here the CDR3 DNA reads TGTGCCAGCAGCCAAGATGGGCAGGACAGGGGAAATCAGCCCCAGCATTTT. Translated: CASSQDGQDRGNQPQHF.